In this sample, the clone carrying this T cell receptor beta chain turned up many times. Its antigen is not known. The source of the sample is a study of breast tumors, draining lymph nodes, adjacent tissues. General study results and limits: Tumor and nontumor repertoires were significantly more similar in luminal-like than in basal-like breast cancer. Tumors had less TCR diversity than lymph nodes, more than nontumor tissue. Data only fit, rather than demonstrated, lymph node origin of most tumor T cells.

Breast cancer patients provided tissue from their axillary draining lymph nodes. V lost 4 bases to trimming and J lost 2 bases, with 3 bases between them. The CDR3 runs 11 residues. Germline CDR1 SGHRS, CDR2 YFSETQ. TCRdb called the multiplex PCR reads again in MiXCR, with one record for every CDR3 protein. This table holds 130,000 or so distinct CDR3 sequences, approximately 32% found once. J is TRBJ2-5 and V is TRBV5-1; D ambiguous. The material sequenced was axillary lymph node tissue. The sequence came from a female donor with breast cancer. Some clones in this sample may be carry-over from other donors' samples. The CDR3 nucleotides read TGCGCCAGCAGCATTCAAGAGACCCAGTACTTC. Encoded protein: CASSIQETQYF.